This T cell receptor (beta chain) was obtained from a study of response to subunit inactivated influenza vaccine. TCRdb processed the RT-PCR reads anew with MiXCR; each CDR3 protein has one entry. The data show about 650,000 distinct CDR3 sequences, around 15% seen once. The V gene's germline CDR1 is MDHEN and CDR2 SYDVKM. V was clipped by 5 bases and J by 5 bases; unmatched bases: 8. This CDR3 contains 14 residues. The starting material was PBMCs from blood, obtained around two weeks before vaccination. The TCR comes from a man over 45 who received an inactivated influenza vaccine. The chain couples TRBV28 to TRBJ2-7, with 8 bases aligning to TRBD1. The CDR3 is CASSPRQGWNEQYF. CDR3 nucleotides: TGTGCCAGCAGTCCGAGACAGGGGTGGAACGAGCAGTACTTC.